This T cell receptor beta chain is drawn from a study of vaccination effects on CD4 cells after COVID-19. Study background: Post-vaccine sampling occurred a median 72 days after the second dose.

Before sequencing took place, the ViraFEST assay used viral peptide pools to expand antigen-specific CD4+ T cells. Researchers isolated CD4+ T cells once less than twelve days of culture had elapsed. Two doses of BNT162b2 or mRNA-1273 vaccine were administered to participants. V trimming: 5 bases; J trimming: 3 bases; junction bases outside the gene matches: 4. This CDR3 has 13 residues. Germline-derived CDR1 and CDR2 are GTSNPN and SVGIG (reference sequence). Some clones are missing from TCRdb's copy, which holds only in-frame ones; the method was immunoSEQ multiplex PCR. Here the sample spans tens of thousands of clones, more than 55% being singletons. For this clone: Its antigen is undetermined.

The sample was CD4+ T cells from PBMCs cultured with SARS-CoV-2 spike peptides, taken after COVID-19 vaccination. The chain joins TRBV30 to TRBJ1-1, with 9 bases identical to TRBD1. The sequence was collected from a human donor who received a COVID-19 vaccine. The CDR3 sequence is CAWVQGAYTEAFF. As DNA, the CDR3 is TGTGCCTGGGTACAGGGGGCCTACACTGAAGCTTTCTTT.